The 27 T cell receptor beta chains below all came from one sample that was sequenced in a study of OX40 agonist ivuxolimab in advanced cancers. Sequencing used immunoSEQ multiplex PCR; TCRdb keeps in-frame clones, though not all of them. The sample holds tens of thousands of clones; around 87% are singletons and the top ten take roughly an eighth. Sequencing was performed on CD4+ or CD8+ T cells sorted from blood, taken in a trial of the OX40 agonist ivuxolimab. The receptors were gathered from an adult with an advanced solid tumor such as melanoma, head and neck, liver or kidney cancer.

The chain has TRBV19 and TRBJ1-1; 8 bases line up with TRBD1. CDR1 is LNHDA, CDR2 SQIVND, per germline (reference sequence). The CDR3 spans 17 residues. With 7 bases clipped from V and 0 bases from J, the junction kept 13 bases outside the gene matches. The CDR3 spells CASTRAWTGLMNTEAFF. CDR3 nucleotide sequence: TGTGCCAGTACTAGGGCCTGGACAGGGTTAATGAACACTGAAGCTTTCTTT.

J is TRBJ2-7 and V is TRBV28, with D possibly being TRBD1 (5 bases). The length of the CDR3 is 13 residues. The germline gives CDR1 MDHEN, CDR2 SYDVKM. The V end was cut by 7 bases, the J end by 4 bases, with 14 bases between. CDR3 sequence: CASTGPSLYEQYF. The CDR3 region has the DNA TGTGCCAGCACAGGGCCCTCCCTTTACGAGCAGTACTTC.

CDR3 bases: TGTGCCAGCTCACCACCGGGGAGTTCTGGAAACACCATATATTTT. Translating gives CASSPPGSSGNTIYF. The V and J genes are TRBV18 and TRBJ1-3; D gene ambiguous. Germline assignment: CDR1 KGHSH and CDR2 LQKENI. CDR3 length equals 15 residues. Trimming took 0 bases from V and 1 from J, leaving 7 bases between them.

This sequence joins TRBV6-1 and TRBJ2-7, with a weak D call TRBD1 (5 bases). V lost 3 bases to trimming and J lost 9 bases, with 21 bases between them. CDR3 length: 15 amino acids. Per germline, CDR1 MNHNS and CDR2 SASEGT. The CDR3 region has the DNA TGTGCCAGCAGTGACGTAGGCAGGGCTAACATTGGGCAGTACTTC. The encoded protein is CASSDVGRANIGQYF.

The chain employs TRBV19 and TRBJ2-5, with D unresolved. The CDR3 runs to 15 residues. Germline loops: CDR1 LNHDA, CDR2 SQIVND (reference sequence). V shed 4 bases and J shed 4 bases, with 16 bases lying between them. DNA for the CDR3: TGTGCCAGTAGTACCGCCAACCACGCGAGAGAGACCCAGTACTTC. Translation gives CASSTANHARETQYF.

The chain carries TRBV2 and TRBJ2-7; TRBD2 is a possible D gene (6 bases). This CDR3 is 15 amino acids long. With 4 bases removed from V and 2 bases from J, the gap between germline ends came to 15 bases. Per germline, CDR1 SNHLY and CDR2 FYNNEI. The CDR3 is CASSGSAGSTYEQYF. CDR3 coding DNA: TGTGCCAGCAGTGGTAGCGCGGGATCCACCTACGAGCAGTACTTC. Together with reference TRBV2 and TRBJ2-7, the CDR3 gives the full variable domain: EPEVTQTPSHQVTQMGQEVILRCVPISNHLYFYWYRQILGQKVEFLVSFYNNEISEKSEIFDDQFSVERPDGSNFTLKIRSTKLEDSAMYFCASSGSAGSTYEQYFGPGTRLTVT.

CDR3 DNA sequence: TGTGCCAGCTCACCGTGGCAGGATAGCAATCAGCCCCAGCATTTT. Translating it yields CASSPWQDSNQPQHF. The rearrangement joins TRBV18 to TRBJ1-5; no clear D gene. Looked up from germline, CDR1 is KGHSH and CDR2 is LQKENI. Trimming removed 3 bases at V and 0 bases at J, with 9 bases between. The CDR3 runs to 15 residues.

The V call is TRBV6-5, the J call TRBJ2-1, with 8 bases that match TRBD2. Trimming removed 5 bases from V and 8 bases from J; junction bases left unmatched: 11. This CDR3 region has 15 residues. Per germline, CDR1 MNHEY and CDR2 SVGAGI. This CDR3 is CASSSSAGVRDEQFF. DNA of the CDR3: TGTGCCAGCAGTAGTTCAGCGGGAGTGAGAGATGAGCAGTTCTTC.

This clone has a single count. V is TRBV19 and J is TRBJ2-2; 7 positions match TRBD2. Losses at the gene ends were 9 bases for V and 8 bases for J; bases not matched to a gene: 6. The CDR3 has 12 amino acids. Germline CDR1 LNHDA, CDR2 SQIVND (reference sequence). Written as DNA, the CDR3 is TGTGCCAGCACTACGGGAGGTGGGGAGCTGTTTTTT. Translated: CASTTGGGELFF.

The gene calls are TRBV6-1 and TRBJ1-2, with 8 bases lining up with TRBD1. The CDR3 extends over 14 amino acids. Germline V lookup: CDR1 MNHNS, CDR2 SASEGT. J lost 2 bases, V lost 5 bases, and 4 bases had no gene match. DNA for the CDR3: TGTGCCAGCAGTATCGGACAGGGAAACTATGGCTACACCTTC. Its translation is CASSIGQGNYGYTF.

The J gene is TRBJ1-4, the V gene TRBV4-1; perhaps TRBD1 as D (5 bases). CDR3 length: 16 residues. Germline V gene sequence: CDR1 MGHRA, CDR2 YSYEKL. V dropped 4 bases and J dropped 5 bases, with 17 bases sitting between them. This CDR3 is CASSLEQGGRNEKLFF. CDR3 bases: TGCGCCAGCAGCCTAGAGCAGGGTGGGAGAAATGAAAAACTGTTTTTT.

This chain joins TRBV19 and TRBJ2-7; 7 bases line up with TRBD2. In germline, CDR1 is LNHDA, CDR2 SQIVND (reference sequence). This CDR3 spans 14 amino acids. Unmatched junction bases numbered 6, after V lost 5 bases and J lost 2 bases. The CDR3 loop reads CASSLREETYEQYF. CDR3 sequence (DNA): TGTGCCAGTAGTCTCCGGGAGGAGACCTACGAGCAGTACTTC. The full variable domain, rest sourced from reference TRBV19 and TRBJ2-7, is DGGITQSPKYLFRKEGQNVTLSCEQNLNHDAMYWYRQDPGQGLRLIYYSQIVNDFQKGDIAEGYSVSREKKESFPLTVTSAQKNPTAFYLCASSLREETYEQYFGPGTRLTVT.

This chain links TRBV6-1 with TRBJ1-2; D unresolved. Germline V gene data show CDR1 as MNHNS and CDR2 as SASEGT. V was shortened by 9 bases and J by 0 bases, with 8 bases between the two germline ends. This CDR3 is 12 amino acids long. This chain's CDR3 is CASIGANYGYTF. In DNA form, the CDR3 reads TGTGCCAGTATCGGGGCTAACTATGGCTACACCTTC.

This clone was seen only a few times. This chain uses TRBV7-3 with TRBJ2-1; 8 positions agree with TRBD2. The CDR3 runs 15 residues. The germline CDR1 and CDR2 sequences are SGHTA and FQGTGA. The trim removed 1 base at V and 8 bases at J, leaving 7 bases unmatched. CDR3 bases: TGTGCCAGCAGCTTAAATCCTAGCGGGCTTGATGAGCAGTTCTTC. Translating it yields CASSLNPSGLDEQFF.

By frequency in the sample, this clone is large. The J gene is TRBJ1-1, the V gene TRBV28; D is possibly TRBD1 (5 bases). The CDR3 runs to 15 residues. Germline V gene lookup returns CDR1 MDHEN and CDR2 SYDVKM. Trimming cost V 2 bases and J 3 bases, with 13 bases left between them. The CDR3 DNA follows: TGTGCCAGCAGTTTACGGTGGGGAGGGGACACTGAAGCTTTCTTT. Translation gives CASSLRWGGDTEAFF.

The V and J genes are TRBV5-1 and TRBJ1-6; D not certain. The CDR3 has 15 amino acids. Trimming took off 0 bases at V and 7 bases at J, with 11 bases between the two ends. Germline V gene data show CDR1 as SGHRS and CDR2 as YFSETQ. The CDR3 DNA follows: TGCGCCAGCAGCTTGGACCGGGCCTGGAATTCACCCCTCCACTTT. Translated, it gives CASSLDRAWNSPLHF.

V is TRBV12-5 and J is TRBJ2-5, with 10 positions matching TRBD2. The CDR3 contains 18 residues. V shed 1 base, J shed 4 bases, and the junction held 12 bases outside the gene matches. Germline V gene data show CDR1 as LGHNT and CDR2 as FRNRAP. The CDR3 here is CASGLGTLAGEAPETQYF. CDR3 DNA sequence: TGTGCTAGTGGTTTGGGGACCCTAGCGGGAGAGGCCCCAGAGACCCAGTACTTC.

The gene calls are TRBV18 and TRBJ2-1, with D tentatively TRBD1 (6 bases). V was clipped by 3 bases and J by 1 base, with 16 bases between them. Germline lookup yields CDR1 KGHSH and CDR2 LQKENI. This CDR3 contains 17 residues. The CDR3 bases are TGTGCCAGCTCACCGCAAGGGACAATCAGGTCCTACAATGAGCAGTTCTTC. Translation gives CASSPQGTIRSYNEQFF.

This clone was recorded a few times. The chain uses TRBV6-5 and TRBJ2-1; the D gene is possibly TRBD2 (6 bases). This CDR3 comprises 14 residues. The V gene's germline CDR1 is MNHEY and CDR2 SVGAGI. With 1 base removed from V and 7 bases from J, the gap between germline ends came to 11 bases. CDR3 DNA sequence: TGTGCCAGCAGTTACTATGGGACTCGAAATGAGCAGTTCTTC. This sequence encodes CASSYYGTRNEQFF.

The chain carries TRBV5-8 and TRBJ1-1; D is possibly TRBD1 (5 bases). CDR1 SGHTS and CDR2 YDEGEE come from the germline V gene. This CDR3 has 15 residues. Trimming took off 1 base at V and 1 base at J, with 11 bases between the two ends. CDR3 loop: CASSLWAGQNTEAFF. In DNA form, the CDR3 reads TGTGCCAGCAGCTTGTGGGCAGGGCAGAACACTGAAGCTTTCTTT.

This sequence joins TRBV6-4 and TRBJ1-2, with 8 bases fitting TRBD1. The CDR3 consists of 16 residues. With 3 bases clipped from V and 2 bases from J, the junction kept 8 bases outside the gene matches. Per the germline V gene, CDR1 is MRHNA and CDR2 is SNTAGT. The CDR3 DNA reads TGTGCCAGCAGTGATAACAGGGGGGAGGCAAACTATGGCTACACCTTC. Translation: CASSDNRGEANYGYTF.

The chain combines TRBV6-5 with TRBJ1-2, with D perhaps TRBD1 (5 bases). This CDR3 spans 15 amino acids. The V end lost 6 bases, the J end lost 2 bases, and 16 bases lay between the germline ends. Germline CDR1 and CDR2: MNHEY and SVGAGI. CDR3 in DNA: TGTGCCAGCAGAGACCGGGACGGAAGAAACTATGGCTACACCTTC. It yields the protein CASRDRDGRNYGYTF.

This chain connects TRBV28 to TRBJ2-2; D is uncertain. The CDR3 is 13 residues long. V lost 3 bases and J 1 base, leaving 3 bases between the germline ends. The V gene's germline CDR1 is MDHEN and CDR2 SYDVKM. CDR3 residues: CASSLGNTGELFF. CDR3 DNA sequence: TGTGCCAGCAGTTTGGGGAACACCGGGGAGCTGTTTTTT.

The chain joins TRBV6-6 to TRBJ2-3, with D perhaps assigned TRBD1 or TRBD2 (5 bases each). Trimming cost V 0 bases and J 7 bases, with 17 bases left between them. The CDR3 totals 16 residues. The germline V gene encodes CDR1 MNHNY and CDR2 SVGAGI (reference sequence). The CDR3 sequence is CASSYSGTSVSYTQYF. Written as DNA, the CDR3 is TGTGCCAGCAGTTACTCAGGGACGTCCGTTTCATATACGCAGTATTTT.

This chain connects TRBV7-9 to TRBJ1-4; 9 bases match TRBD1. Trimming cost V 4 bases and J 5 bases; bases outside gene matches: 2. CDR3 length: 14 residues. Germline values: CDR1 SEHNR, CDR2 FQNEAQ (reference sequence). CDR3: CASSSGTGNEKLFF. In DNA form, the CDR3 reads TGTGCCAGCAGCTCCGGGACAGGGAATGAAAAACTGTTTTTT.

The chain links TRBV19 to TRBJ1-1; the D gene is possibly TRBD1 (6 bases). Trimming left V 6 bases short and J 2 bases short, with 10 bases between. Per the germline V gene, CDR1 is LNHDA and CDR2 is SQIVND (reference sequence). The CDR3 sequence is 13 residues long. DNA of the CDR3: TGTGCCAGTAGCCGGACAGCTAACACTGAAGCTTTCTTT. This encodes CASSRTANTEAFF.

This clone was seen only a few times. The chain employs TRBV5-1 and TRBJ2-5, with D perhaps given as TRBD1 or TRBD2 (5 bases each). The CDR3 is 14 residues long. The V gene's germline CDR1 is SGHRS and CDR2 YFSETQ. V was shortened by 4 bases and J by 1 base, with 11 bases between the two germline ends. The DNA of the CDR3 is TGCGCCAGCAGCGGGGGACGCATCCAAGAGACCCAGTACTTC. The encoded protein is CASSGGRIQETQYF. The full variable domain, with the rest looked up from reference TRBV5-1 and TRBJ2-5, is KAGVTQTPRYLIKTRGQQVTLSCSPISGHRSVSWYQQTPGQGLQFLFEYFSETQRNKGNFPGRFSGRQFSNSRSEMNVSTLELGDSALYLCASSGGRIQETQYFGPGTRLLVL.